The clone carrying this T cell receptor (beta chain) was found a few times. The data belong to a study of blood T cells in healthy people across ages. The germline V gene has CDR1 DFQATT and CDR2 SNEGSKA (reference sequence). CDR3 length equals 13 residues. Trimming left V 5 bases short and J 2 bases short, with 10 bases between. The use of a sample-barcoded 5' primer and a J-beta primer mix characterized a second PCR of about 6 to 12 cycles. TCRdb reprocessed the 5' RACE reads via MiXCR and lists one record per CDR3 protein. There are just under 550,000 distinct CDR3 sequences in the sample; around 24% occur only once, and just under 9% lies in the top ten. This sample also appeared in a second study, on T cells of mothers and their children.

This TCR came from a boy aged 10-17 years in good health. The material sequenced was blood. This chain joins TRBV20-1 and TRBJ2-4, with D possibly TRBD1 on 6 matching bases. The CDR3 sequence is CSAGRGSKNIQYF. The CDR3 nucleotides are TGCAGTGCTGGCAGGGGATCCAAAAACATTCAGTACTTC.